This TCR beta chain appears in the sequencing data of a study of breast tumors, draining lymph nodes, adjacent tissues. One entry per CDR3 protein, called by TCRdb with MiXCR from the multiplex PCR reads. The sample lists approximately 140,000 distinct CDR3 sequences, around a third occurring once. This clonotype has a count of ten or more. The antigen is undetermined. Samples came from axillary lymph nodes draining the breast cancer. Findings and limits, study-wide: Luminal-like breast cancer showed significantly greater tumor-nontumor repertoire similarity than basal-like breast cancer did. Compared with lymph nodes, tumors were less diverse; compared with nontumor tissue, more. The data were judged consistent with most tumor T cells coming from lymph node and expanding in tumor. That most tumor T cells come from lymph nodes remained unproven.

V lost 1 base, J lost 7 bases, and 4 bases stayed unmatched. Per the germline V gene, CDR1 is SGHAT and CDR2 is FQNNGV. CDR3 length equals 15 residues. The specimen was axillary lymph node tissue. The TCR was taken from a female donor with breast cancer. Some clones in this sample may be carry-over from other donors' samples. The J gene is TRBJ2-1, the V gene TRBV11-2; 10 bases map to TRBD1. The CDR3 region has the DNA TGTGCCAGCAGCTTAGGACCGGGACAGGGGAATGAGCAGTTCTTC. Its translation is CASSLGPGQGNEQFF. Supplemented by reference TRBV11-2 and TRBJ2-1, the full variable domain reads EAGVAQSPRYKIIEKRQSVAFWCNPISGHATLYWYQQILGQGPKLLIQFQNNGVVDDSQLPKDRFSAERLKGVDSTLKIQPAKLEDSAVYLCASSLGPGQGNEQFFGPGTRLTVL.